This T cell receptor beta chain comes out of a study of T cell repertoires in cytomegalovirus infection. In the study overall: It was the public TCR beta signatures that indicated both CMV infection and matching HLA type.

A single record per CDR3 protein comes from TCRdb applying MiXCR to the reads. The sample shows about a million distinct CDR3 sequences, approximately 31% of them seen only once. V was cut by 4 bases and J by 5 bases, with 6 bases left in between. Germline V CDR1 and CDR2: SGHVS, FNYEAQ. The length of the CDR3 is 12 residues. This clonotype has more than one count but fewer than ten. The antigen is undetermined. Study-level findings and limits: The cumulative frequency of public TCR beta families distinguished individuals who carried CMV together with the relevant HLA. What dominated the ex vivo response were HLA-C-restricted CMV-specific TCR beta clonotypes.

This receptor was identified in a human donor in good health (CMV status not recorded). Some clones in this sample may be carry-over from other donors' samples. This chain links TRBV7-6 with TRBJ1-5; D gene ambiguous. The specimen comprised cultured CD8+ T cells from PBMCs, sampled from culture after CMV antigen stimulation. CDR3 sequence (DNA): TGTGCCAGCAGCTCGGACCATCAGCCCCAGCATTTT. It translates to CASSSDHQPQHF.